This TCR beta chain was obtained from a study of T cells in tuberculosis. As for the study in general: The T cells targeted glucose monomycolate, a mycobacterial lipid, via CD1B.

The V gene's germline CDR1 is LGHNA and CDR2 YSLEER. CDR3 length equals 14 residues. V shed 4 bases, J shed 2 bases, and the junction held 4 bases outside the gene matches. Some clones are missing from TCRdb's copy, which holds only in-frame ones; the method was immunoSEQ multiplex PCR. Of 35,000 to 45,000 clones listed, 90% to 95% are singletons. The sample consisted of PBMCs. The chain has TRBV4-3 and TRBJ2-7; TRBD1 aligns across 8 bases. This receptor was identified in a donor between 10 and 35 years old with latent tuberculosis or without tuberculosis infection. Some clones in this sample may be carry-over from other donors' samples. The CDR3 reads CASSRGQGPYEQYF. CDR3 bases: TGCGCCAGCAGCCGAGGACAGGGTCCCTACGAGCAGTACTTC.